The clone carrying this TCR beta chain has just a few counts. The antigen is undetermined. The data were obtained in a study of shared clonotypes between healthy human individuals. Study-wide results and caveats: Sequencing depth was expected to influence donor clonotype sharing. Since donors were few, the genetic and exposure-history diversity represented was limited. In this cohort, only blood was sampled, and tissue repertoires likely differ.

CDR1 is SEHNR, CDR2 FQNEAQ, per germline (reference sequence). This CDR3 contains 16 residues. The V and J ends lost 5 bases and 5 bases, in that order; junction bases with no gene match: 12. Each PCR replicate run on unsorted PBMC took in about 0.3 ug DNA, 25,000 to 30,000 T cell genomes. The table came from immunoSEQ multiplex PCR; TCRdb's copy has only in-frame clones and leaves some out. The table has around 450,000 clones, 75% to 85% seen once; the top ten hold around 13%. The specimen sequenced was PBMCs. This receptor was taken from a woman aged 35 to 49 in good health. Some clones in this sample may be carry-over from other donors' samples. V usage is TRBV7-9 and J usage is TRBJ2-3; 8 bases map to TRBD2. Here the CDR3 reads CASSPSGGRAVDTQYF. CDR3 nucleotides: TGTGCCAGCAGCCCATCGGGGGGGAGGGCAGTAGATACGCAGTATTTT.